The clone carrying this T cell receptor (beta chain) was seen ten or more times. The sample is drawn from a study of neurological immune-mediated disorders. Using its own MiXCR run on the 5' RACE reads, TCRdb lists one record per CDR3 protein. The repertoire has 55,000 to 70,000 distinct CDR3 sequences, 4% to 6% of them found once; the top ten carry 3% to 4%. Germline CDR1 reads SGHTA; CDR2 reads FQGTGA. This CDR3 is built from 13 residues. The V end was cut by 5 bases, the J end by 5 bases, with 9 bases between. The V gene is TRBV7-3, the J gene TRBJ2-2; D gene unclear. The sequence came from a woman in her forties or fifties with multiple sclerosis. The source material was PBMCs. CDR3 in amino acids: CASSPFATGELFF. The CDR3, as DNA: TGTGCCAGCAGCCCCTTTGCGACCGGGGAGCTGTTTTTT.